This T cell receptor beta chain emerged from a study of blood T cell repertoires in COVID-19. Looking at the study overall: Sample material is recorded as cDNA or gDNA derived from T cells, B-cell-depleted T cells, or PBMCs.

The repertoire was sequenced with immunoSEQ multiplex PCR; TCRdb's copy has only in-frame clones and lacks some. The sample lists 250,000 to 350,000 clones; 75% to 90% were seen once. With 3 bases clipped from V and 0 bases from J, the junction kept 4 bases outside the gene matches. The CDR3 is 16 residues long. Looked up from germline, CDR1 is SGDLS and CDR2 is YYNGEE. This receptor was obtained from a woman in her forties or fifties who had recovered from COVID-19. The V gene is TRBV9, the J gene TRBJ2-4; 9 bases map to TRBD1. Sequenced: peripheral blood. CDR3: CASSGTGAKAKNIQYF. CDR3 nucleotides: TGTGCCAGCAGCGGGACAGGGGCGAAAGCCAAAAACATTCAGTACTTC.